This T cell receptor (beta chain) stems from a study of Ad26.COV2.S vaccination and SARS-CoV-2 variants. Overall study context: The Ad26.COV2.S arm of the COV1001 trial was where the donor was placed. Participants got Ad26.COV2.S intramuscularly, once or twice 56 days apart.

Sequencing was performed with immunoSEQ multiplex PCR; in TCRdb, only in-frame clones are kept and a portion is missing. This table has around 450,000 clones, approximately 92% appearing once. Whole-study findings and limits: Responses of spike-specific T cells (both CD8+ and CD4+) reportedly showed substantial breadth after vaccination. Relative to placebo recipients, vaccine recipients exhibited elevated spike-specific TCR breadth.

The CDR3 is made up of 14 amino acids. Trimming took 2 bases from V and 6 from J, leaving 11 bases between them. The germline CDR1 and CDR2 sequences are SGHTA and FQGTGA. Treatment given: around 19 received Ad26.COV2.S at low or high dose, single or two shots; a few received placebo; per-sample allocation not given. Day 63 after the first injection of vaccine or placebo was the sampling time. Remarks on this clone: What it recognizes is unknown.

This sample comprised peripheral blood, obtained in a trial of Ad26.COV2.S vaccine versus placebo. The chain uses TRBV7-3 and TRBJ2-1; D is ambiguous. The origin of this receptor is a person between 18 and 60 years old who received the Ad26.COV2.S COVID-19 vaccine or a placebo. The CDR3: CASSLVPSLNEQFF. The DNA of the CDR3 is TGTGCCAGCAGCTTAGTGCCCAGCCTCAATGAGCAGTTCTTC.